In its sample, the clone carrying this TCR beta chain was seen many times. The target antigen is unknown. This entry comes from a study of CD8 T cells in ankylosing spondylitis. Broader study findings: Clones that were linked to disease were CD8+ and were relatively rare in peripheral blood. A TCR beta motif of fewer than ten highly homologous variants seemed to mark ankylosing spondylitis blood.

The authors made TCR beta libraries by quantitative 5'-RACE with molecular barcodes. TCRdb reprocessed the 5' RACE reads via MiXCR and lists one record per CDR3 protein. The sample has about 540,000 distinct CDR3 sequences, 12% seen once. Germline V gives CDR1 ENHRY, CDR2 SYGVKD. This CDR3 comprises 17 residues. V trimming: 2 bases; J trimming: 1 base; junction bases outside the gene matches: 9. The origin of this receptor is a male donor with ankylosing spondylitis. This chain joins TRBV10-3 and TRBJ2-3; 7 bases are shared with TRBD2. The sample was blood, either unsorted or a sorted T cell fraction (not recorded which). This chain's CDR3 is CAISEPSLAAGTDTQYF. CDR3 DNA: TGTGCCATCAGTGAGCCTTCTCTAGCGGCAGGCACAGATACGCAGTATTTT.